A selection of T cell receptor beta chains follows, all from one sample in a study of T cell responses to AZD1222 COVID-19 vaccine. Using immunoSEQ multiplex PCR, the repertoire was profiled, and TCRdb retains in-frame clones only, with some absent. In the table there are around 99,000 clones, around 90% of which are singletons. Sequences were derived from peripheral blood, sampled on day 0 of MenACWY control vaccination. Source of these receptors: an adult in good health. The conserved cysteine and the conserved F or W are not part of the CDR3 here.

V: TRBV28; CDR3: ASSWGQNYGYT
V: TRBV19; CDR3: ASSGQIEGTEAF
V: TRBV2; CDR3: ASTPSPQTPLH
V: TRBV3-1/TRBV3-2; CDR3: ASSPGRGRLYGYT
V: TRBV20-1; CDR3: SARGSSEAF
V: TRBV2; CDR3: ASSEAPPDGLT
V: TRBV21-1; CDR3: ASSTGTSRSTDTQY
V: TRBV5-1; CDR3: ASSFTGGSQPQH
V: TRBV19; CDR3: ASSTFKDGYTDTQY
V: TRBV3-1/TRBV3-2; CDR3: ASSGRSGEQY
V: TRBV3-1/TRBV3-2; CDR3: ASSQDGAVARRGEYSNQPQH
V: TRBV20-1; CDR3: SAKGETLH
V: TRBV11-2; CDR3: ASSLAGNQPQH
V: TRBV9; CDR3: ASSVGSGGRASGNTIY
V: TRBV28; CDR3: ASSSPGSGNTIY
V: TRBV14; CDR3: ASSQRSGGLSYNEQF
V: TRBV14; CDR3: ASSQVMGAGELF
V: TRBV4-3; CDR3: ASSQLGGNTEAF
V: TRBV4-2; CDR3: ASSQWGGGNTEAF
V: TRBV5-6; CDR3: ASTVRPGRNYGYT
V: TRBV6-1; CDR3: ASSDGQTDTQY
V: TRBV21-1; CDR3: ASSKSGTGDRELF
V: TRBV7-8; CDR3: ASSPPNSYEQY
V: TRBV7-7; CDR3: ASSLQVTEINEQF
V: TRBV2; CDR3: ASRTGTRGTGELF
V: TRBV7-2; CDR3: ASSLAQNRAYEQY
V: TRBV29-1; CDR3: SAEGGSGNTIY
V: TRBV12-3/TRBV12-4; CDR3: ASSLAFRGEKF
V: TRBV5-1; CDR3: ASSLDYEQY
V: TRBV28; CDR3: ASSLQGEQY
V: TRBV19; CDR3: ATRGGNTEAF
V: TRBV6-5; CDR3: ASTPGSKGYT
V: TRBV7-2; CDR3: ASRPGQFTGELF
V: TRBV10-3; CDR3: AISESLGGSDEQY
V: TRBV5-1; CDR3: ASSLGTDYNEQF
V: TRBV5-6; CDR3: ASSPGQGQGYT
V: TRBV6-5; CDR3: ASSLREMVEEF
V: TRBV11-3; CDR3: AIPFDSSYEQY
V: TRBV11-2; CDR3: ASSLVSGRAF
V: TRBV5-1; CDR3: ASSLENALIVGDTEAF
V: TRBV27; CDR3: ASRGTRGPDYNEQF
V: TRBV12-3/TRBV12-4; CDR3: ASSISGNTEAF
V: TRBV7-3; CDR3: ASSLSGTHNSPLH
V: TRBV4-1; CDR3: ASSQGGVSSYEQY
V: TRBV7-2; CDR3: ASSLAPGTSGNTIY